The 10 T cell receptor beta chains reported below all come from one sample, sequenced in a study of tumor-infiltrating lymphocytes in primary liver carcinoma. For each extraction, RNA and DNA were obtained together from about 19-30 mg of unsorted bulk tissue. A constant-region primer served to make TCR beta cDNA from approximately 490 ng total RNA. Three rounds of nested multiplex PCR with slightly modified ARM-PCR produced TCR beta libraries. It was with TRBV1-TRBV30 forward primers and a C-beta reverse primer that the first two PCR rounds were run, at 10 cycles each. Via MiXCR, TCRdb re-called the multiplex PCR reads, giving one row per CDR3 protein. The repertoire holds fewer than 200,000 distinct CDR3 sequences, with 85% as singletons. Sequencing was done on a sample of tumor tissue from primary liver carcinoma. The receptors here all came from a middle-aged man with primary liver carcinoma and hepatitis B virus infection.

Concerning this clonotype itself: One junction end disagrees with the germline gene, perhaps due to a read error. V and J are TRBV5-6 and TRBJ2-6; TRBD1 might be the D (5 bases). The CDR3 spans 14 residues. Germline V lookup: CDR1 SGHDT, CDR2 YYEEEE. The CDR3 DNA reads as TGTGCCAGCAGCATCCCGTCTGGGGCCAACGTCCTGACATTC. It encodes CASSIPSGANVLTF.

Of note for this clonotype: This could be a read error, since a much larger clone is one nucleotide away. The chain couples TRBV28 to TRBJ2-2; tentative D call: TRBD1 (6 bases). The CDR3 extends over 14 amino acids. Germline V CDR1 and CDR2: MDHEN, SYDVKM. CDR3: CAGRLQGRGGELFF. The CDR3 nucleotides are TGTGCCGGCAGGTTACAGGGCCGCGGCGGGGAGCTGTTTTTT.

The chain employs TRBV11-2 and TRBJ2-5; no definite D call. V was pared by 9 bases and J by 5 bases, with 10 bases between. Germline V gene data show CDR1 as SGHAT and CDR2 as FQNNGV. There are 11 residues in the CDR3. The CDR3 loop reads CASRLGETQYF. CDR3 coding DNA: TGTGCCAGTAGATTGGGGGAGACCCAGTACTTC.

This clonotype was observed at least ten times. V usage is TRBV7-9 and J usage is TRBJ2-1; D not certain. The CDR3 covers 12 residues. Germline lookup yields CDR1 SEHNR and CDR2 FQNEAQ (reference sequence). V was shortened by 2 bases and J by 8 bases, with 7 bases between the two germline ends. The CDR3 DNA reads as TGTGCCAGCAGCTTACAGGAGTATGAGCAGTTCTTC. Translated: CASSLQEYEQFF.

Points on this clonotype: The junction departs from the called germline gene at one end, perhaps through a read error. The CDR3 region has the DNA TGTACCAGCAGTTACTCCGACTTGGGAGGACGATCCTACGAGCAGTACTTC. It is translated as CTSSYSDLGGRSYEQYF. V and J are TRBV6-2 or TRBV6-3 and TRBJ2-7; maybe TRBD2 (6 bases). The germline CDR1 and CDR2 sequences are MNHEY and SVGEGT. This CDR3 is built from 17 residues.

V usage is TRBV6-2 or TRBV6-3 and J usage is TRBJ2-4; possibly TRBD2 for D (5 bases). The CDR3 runs 17 residues. Between the trimmed V and J ends, which lost 7 bases and 4 bases, there was a span of 23 bases. Germline assignment: CDR1 MNHEY and CDR2 SVGEGT. In DNA, the CDR3 is TGTGCCAGCATCCTCCCATGGAGTTTGAGGGATAAAAACATTCAGTACTTC. This codes for CASILPWSLRDKNIQYF.

Comment on this clonotype: Mismatch with germline at one junction end may stem from a read error. V gene TRBV11-1 combines with J gene TRBJ1-1; TRBD1 is a possible D gene (6 bases). The CDR3 loop spans 15 amino acids. CDR1 is SGHAT and CDR2 is FQDESV in the germline V gene (reference sequence). For the CDR3, the DNA is TGTACCAGCAACTTAGCAGGGGCTGGGAAGACTGAAGCTTTCTTT. Protein sequence: CTSNLAGAGKTEAFF.

Of note for this clonotype: At one end, the junction sequence differs from germline, possibly due to a read error. V usage is TRBV4-1 and J usage is TRBJ1-5, with D possibly being TRBD1 (5 bases). The CDR3 is 15 residues long. Per germline, CDR1 MGHRA and CDR2 YSYEKL. The CDR3 protein is CTSGPIEGSNQPQLF. Written as DNA, the CDR3 is TGCACCAGCGGTCCCATAGAGGGGAGCAATCAGCCCCAGCTTTTT.

This clonotype was seen many times. This chain uses TRBV12-3 or TRBV12-4 with TRBJ2-7; 8 nucleotides align to TRBD2. This CDR3 contains 15 residues. Trimming removed 6 bases from V and 2 bases from J; junction bases left unmatched: 9. CDR3 region: CASSPLAGGPYEQYF. CDR3 DNA sequence: TGTGCCAGCAGCCCCCTAGCGGGTGGACCCTACGAGCAGTACTTC.

Note on this clonotype: A single base separates this from a much larger clone, so it may be a read error. The rearrangement links TRBV30 to TRBJ1-1; D gene ambiguous. Trimming cost V 1 base and J 4 bases, with 10 bases left between them. The length of the CDR3 is 13 residues. The V gene's germline CDR1 is GTSNPN and CDR2 SVGIG (reference sequence). In nucleotides, the CDR3 is TGTGCCTGGAGTGGCCTCAGAGGCACTGAAGCTTTCTTT. This encodes CAWSGLRGTEAFF. Variable domain in full (rest from reference TRBV30 and TRBJ1-1): SQTIHQWPATLVQPVGSPLSLECTVEGTSNPNLYWYRQAAGRGLQLLFYSVGIGQISSEVPQNLSASRPQDRQFILSSKKLLLSDSGFYLCAWSGLRGTEAFFGQGTRLTVV.